This T cell receptor (beta chain) was identified during a study of T cell responses to AZD1222 COVID-19 vaccine. As for the study in general: Researchers grouped second doses given at about 4 or about 12 weeks into one pool. Findings and limits, study-wide: Among spike-specific TCRs, nearly half reportedly target unmutated variant regions. Clonal diversity may have been underestimated, and the donors were mostly white British, with more females than males.

This table comes from immunoSEQ multiplex PCR, and its TCRdb copy is limited to in-frame clones, with some not included. The sample carries more than 100,000 clones, about nine tenths recorded once. Comment on this clone: The antigen is unknown.

The V and J ends lost 5 bases and 6 bases, in that order; junction bases with no gene match: 3. Per germline, CDR1 LGHDT and CDR2 YNNKEL (reference sequence). This CDR3 comprises 13 residues. This sequence joins TRBV3-1 (or the pseudogene TRBV3-2) and TRBJ2-1; 8 nucleotides align to TRBD1. The receptor's source is an adult in good health. Source: peripheral blood, taken on day 0 of AZD1222 vaccination. The chain's CDR3 is CASSSGTGNEQFF. The CDR3 DNA sequence: TGTGCCAGCAGCTCCGGGACAGGCAATGAGCAGTTCTTC.